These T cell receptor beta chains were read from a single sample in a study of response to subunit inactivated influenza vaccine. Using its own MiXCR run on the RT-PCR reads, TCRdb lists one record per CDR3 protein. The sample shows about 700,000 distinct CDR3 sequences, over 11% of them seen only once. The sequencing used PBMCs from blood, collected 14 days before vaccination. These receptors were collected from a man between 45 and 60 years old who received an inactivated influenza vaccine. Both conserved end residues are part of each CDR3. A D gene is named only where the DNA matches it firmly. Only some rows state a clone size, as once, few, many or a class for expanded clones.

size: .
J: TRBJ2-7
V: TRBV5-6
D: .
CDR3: CASSLDPNKAYEQYF
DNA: TGTGCCAGCAGCTTGGACCCGAACAAAGCCTACGAGCAGTACTTC

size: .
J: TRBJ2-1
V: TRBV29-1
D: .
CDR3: CSVEGAAVNNEQFF
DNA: TGCAGCGTTGAAGGGGCTGCTGTCAACAATGAGCAGTTCTTC

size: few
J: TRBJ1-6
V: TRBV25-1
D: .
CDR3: CASSEYRSSSYNSPLHF
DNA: TGTGCCAGCAGTGAATACAGGTCCAGCTCCTATAATTCACCCCTCCACTTT

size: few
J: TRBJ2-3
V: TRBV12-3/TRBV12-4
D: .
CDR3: CASSPPQDTQYF
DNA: TGTGCCAGCAGTCCCCCCCAAGATACGCAGTATTTT

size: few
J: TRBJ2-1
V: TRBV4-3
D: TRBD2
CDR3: CASSQQGLAGRNEQFF
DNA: TGCGCCAGCAGCCAGCAAGGACTAGCGGGGAGAAATGAGCAGTTCTTC

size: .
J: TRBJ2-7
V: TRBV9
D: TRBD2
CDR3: CASSVGLAGSEQYF
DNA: TGTGCCAGCAGCGTGGGACTAGCGGGAAGCGAGCAGTACTTC

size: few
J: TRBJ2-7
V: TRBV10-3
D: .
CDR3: CAISDIQGSSGLSYEQYF
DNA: TGTGCCATCAGTGATATACAGGGATCGAGCGGACTCTCCTACGAGCAGTACTTC

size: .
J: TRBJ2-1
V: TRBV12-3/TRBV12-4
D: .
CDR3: CASSSGTHNEQFF
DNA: TGTGCCAGCAGTTCCGGGACGCACAATGAGCAGTTCTTC

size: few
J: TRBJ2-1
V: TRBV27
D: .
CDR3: CASSYIYSTFSYNEQFF
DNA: TGTGCCAGCAGTTACATCTACAGCACTTTCTCCTACAATGAGCAGTTCTTC

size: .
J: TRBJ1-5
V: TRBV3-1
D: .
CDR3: CASSQGLSQPQHF
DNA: TGTGCCAGCAGCCAGGGCCTAAGTCAGCCCCAGCATTTT

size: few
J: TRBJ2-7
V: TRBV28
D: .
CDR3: CASSLDLGQSSSYEQYF
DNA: TGTGCCAGCAGTTTAGATCTCGGACAGAGCAGCTCCTACGAGCAGTACTTC

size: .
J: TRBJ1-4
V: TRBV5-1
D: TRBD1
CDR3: CASSLERVRGRREKLFF
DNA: TGCGCCAGCAGCTTGGAACGGGTCAGGGGGCGGAGGGAAAAACTGTTTTTT

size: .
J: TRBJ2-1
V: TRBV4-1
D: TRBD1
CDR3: CASSQGQGLYNEQFF
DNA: TGCGCCAGCAGCCAAGGACAGGGGCTTTACAATGAGCAGTTCTTC

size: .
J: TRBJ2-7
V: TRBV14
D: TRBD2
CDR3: CASSLRSGRQPTGHEQYF
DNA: TGTGCCAGCAGCCTACGGAGCGGGAGACAACCCACCGGTCACGAGCAGTACTTC

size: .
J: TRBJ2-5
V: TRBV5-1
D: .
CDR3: CASSLGESETQYF
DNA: TGCGCCAGCAGCCTCGGGGAATCAGAGACCCAGTACTTC

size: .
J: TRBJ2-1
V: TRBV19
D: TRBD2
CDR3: CASSLRTSGAFDEQFF
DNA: TGTGCCAGTAGTTTGAGGACTAGCGGGGCTTTCGATGAGCAGTTCTTC

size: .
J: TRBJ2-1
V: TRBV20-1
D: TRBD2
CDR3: CSASPSGRVGGNEQFF
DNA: TGCAGTGCTAGTCCCAGCGGGAGGGTCGGTGGGAATGAGCAGTTCTTC

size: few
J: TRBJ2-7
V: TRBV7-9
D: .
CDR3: CASSFQSREQYF
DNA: TGTGCCAGCAGCTTTCAGAGTCGCGAGCAGTACTTC

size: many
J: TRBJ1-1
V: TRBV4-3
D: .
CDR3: CASSQDWTGRMNTEAFF
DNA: TGCGCCAGCAGCCAAGATTGGACGGGACGAATGAACACTGAAGCTTTCTTT

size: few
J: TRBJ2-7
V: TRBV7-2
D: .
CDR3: CASSTQVYEQYF
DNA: TGTGCCAGCAGCACACAGGTCTACGAGCAGTACTTC

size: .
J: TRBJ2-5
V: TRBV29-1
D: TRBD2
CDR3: CSVQRGSETQYF
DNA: TGCAGCGTTCAGCGGGGATCAGAGACCCAGTACTTC

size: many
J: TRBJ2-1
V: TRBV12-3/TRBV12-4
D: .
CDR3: CASTMARGYNEQFF
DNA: TGTGCCAGCACCATGGCGCGGGGCTACAATGAGCAGTTCTTC

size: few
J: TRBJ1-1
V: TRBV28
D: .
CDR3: CASSLTAVEAFF
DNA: TGTGCCAGCAGTTTAACGGCTGTTGAAGCTTTCTTT

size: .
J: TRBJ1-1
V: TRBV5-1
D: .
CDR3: CASSSGPRVGTEAFF
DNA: TGCGCCAGCAGCTCCGGGCCACGGGTAGGAACTGAAGCTTTCTTT